This T cell receptor (beta chain) was retrieved from a study of spatial heterogeneity in lung cancer. Time point here: sample taken at primary tumor resection. In each case, whole RNA from tumor, nontumor lung or frozen PBMC was sequenced unsorted. In its sample, this clonotype was seen many times. Each TCR cDNA molecule bore a unique molecular identifier. TCRdb re-analysed the 5' RACE reads in MiXCR, keeping a single row per CDR3 protein. The data contain more than 9,000 distinct CDR3 sequences, around 9.4% of them seen just once; the ten biggest clones take up 20% to 30%. V lost 5 bases and J lost 9; bases outside the gene matches: 11. This CDR3 comprises 15 residues.

The source was PBMCs, collected at surgery. The clonotype was recovered from a male donor with early-stage non-small cell lung cancer. The chain employs TRBV12-3 or TRBV12-4 and TRBJ2-1; the match to TRBD1 covers 9 bases. The CDR3 reads CASSPGDREEGEQFF. The CDR3, as DNA: TGTGCCAGCAGTCCCGGGGACAGGGAAGAGGGTGAGCAGTTCTTC.